This T cell receptor beta chain appears in the sequencing data of a study of cytomegalovirus exposure and HLA in healthy donors. Sequencing used immunoSEQ multiplex PCR; TCRdb keeps in-frame clones, though not all of them. The top ten hold around 6% of the sample, which has about 120,000 clones, more than 75% seen once. This clone has only one observation. Its antigen remains unknown. J was trimmed by 0 bases and V by 1 base; bases with no gene match: 7. This CDR3 has 18 amino acids. CDR1 is LGHNA, CDR2 YSLEER, per germline. Separation from the roughly 680-subject first cohort characterized the roughly 120-subject validation cohort, to which the donors belonged. Regarding the study as a whole: Three CMV-associated chains proved CMV antigen-specific in vitro. The study labeled under 200 TCR beta chains cytomegalovirus-associated. Many donors carried some public TCRs, although rarity characterized most TCR sequences.

The receptor was isolated from a woman between 18 and 30 years old in good health and CMV-seropositive. Sequenced: PBMCs. This chain connects TRBV4-3 to TRBJ2-3; 10 bases are shared with TRBD2. The CDR3 nucleotides read TGCGCCAGCAGCCAAGGAACTAGCGGGGTTTTAAGCACAGATACGCAGTATTTT. Protein: CASSQGTSGVLSTDTQYF.